This TCR beta chain was recovered during a study of T-cell memory formation after mild COVID-19. General study points: Clones contracting day 15 to 85 were balanced CD4/CD8; later expanders leaned CD4+. Still unconfirmed is whether the second-wave clones peaking on day 37 recognized SARS-CoV-2. Contracting clones localized mainly to CM and EM when CD4+ and mainly to EMRA when CD8+.

This clonotype was seen only a few times. The antigen is unknown. The CDR3 totals 17 residues. V lost 3 bases and J lost 1; bases outside the gene matches: 9. CDR1 and CDR2 (germline): SGHRS, YFSETQ. TCRdb re-derived calls from the 5' RACE reads in MiXCR, one entry per CDR3 protein. The repertoire holds approximately 290,000 distinct CDR3 sequences, with approximately 19% as singletons. V is TRBV5-1 and J is TRBJ2-2, with TRBD1 matching 7 bases. This TCR was recovered from a man between 18 and 35 years old who had mild COVID-19 (a few samples of this study predate the infection). Cell type and time point are not known. Input material: PBMCs or a T cell subset sorted from them (not recorded which). The CDR3 protein is CASSWAVDRVNTGELFF. The CDR3 coding sequence is TGCGCCAGCAGCTGGGCCGTAGACAGGGTGAACACCGGGGAGCTGTTTTTT.